This T cell receptor (beta chain) is drawn from a study of cytotoxic CD8 clonotypes in ibrutinib-treated CLL. Turning to the study itself: The patients comprised approximately eleven relapsed/refractory and about 14 treatment-naive cases, about 18 IGHV unmutated. Samples showed on average around 240,000 productive templates and 94,082 productive rearrangements. Response samples followed a median roughly 13 months of treatment, range 6 to 36.

V lost 3 bases to trimming and J lost 11 bases, with 14 bases between them. The CDR3 is made up of 13 amino acids. CDR1 KGHSH and CDR2 LQKENI come from the germline V gene. Study observations and caveats: Sustained-remission patients were sampled at different times than progressing patients were.

A remark on this clone: Its specificity is not known.

The method was immunoSEQ multiplex PCR; TCRdb's version includes in-frame clones alone and lacks a portion of them. Of around 150,000 clones detected, approximately 80% appear once; the ten largest clones hold about 7.4%. This specimen consisted of PBMCs, obtained after 36 months of ibrutinib treatment. The receptor's source is a human donor with chronic lymphocytic leukemia. The chain uses TRBV18 and TRBJ1-3; no clear D gene. This chain's CDR3 is CASSPSAAGPIYF. CDR3 DNA sequence: TGTGCCAGCTCACCGTCTGCCGCAGGCCCCATATATTTT. The full variable domain, with the rest looked up from reference TRBV18 and TRBJ1-3, is NAGVMQNPRHLVRRRGQEARLRCSPMKGHSHVYWYRQLPEEGLKFMVYLQKENIIDESGMPKERFSAEFPKEGPSILRIQQVVRGDSAAYFCASSPSAAGPIYFGEGSWLTVV.